This T cell receptor (beta chain) appears in the sequencing data of a study of CD8 T cells in Susac syndrome. Sequencing of TCR beta covered CD8+ and CD4+ T cells obtained from blood. FACS enriched CD8+ TEMRA cells, while bulk CD8+ and CD4+ were negatively isolated. Random hexamers served to reverse transcribe roughly 0.5 to 1 ug RNA. MiXCR, run by TCRdb on the immunoSEQ multiplex PCR reads, gives a single entry per CDR3 protein. Of around 70,000 distinct CDR3 sequences listed, just under 95% are singletons. Input material: CD8+ T cells from PBMCs. The sequence derives from a human donor with multiple sclerosis.

The CDR3 is CASSTGGANTGELFF. The CDR3 bases are TGTGCCAGCAGCACAGGGGGCGCGAACACCGGGGAGCTGTTTTTT. The rearrangement links TRBV7-2 to TRBJ2-2, with 9 positions matching TRBD1. V shed 5 bases and J 0 bases; nucleotides not matched to a gene: 1. This CDR3 has 15 amino acids. Germline CDR1 and CDR2: SGHTA and FQGNSA.